These 15 T cell receptor beta chains share one sample of origin, sequenced in a study of blood T cell repertoires in COVID-19. Here immunoSEQ multiplex PCR was the method, and the copy in TCRdb shows in-frame clones only, minus some. The table includes approximately 200,000 clones, about four fifths detected once. The sequenced sample was peripheral blood. The receptors shown here come from a woman older than 75 with COVID-19, enrolled during active disease.

This sequence joins TRBV27 and TRBJ2-1; possible D gene TRBD2, 5 bases. CDR1 and CDR2 from the germline V gene are MNHEY and SMNVEV (reference sequence). The V gene lost 5 bases and the J gene lost 5 bases, with 16 bases spanning the gap. This CDR3 spans 15 amino acids. The CDR3, as DNA: TGTGCCAGCAGTCTAAGAGAGGGAACCCACAATGAGCAGTTCTTC. Its translation is CASSLREGTHNEQFF.

The rearrangement joins TRBV11-2 to TRBJ1-3; D is unclear. This CDR3 comprises 14 residues. Deletions cut 2 bases from V and 0 bases from J, with 5 bases between. Germline-derived CDR1 and CDR2 are SGHAT and FQNNGV. The CDR3 DNA reads TGTGCCAGCAGCTTACCGGGCTCTGGAAACACCATATATTTT. Residues: CASSLPGSGNTIYF. Full variable domain (outside the CDR3, taken from reference TRBV11-2 and TRBJ1-3): EAGVAQSPRYKIIEKRQSVAFWCNPISGHATLYWYQQILGQGPKLLIQFQNNGVVDDSQLPKDRFSAERLKGVDSTLKIQPAKLEDSAVYLCASSLPGSGNTIYFGEGSWLTVV.

The V gene is TRBV19, the J gene TRBJ2-1; TRBD1 might be the D (7 bases). The V gene lost 10 bases and the J gene lost 7 bases, with 17 bases spanning the gap. Germline CDR1 and CDR2: LNHDA and SQIVND (reference sequence). The CDR3 totals 13 residues. Here the CDR3 reads CATHQGGRNEQFF. The CDR3 DNA follows: TGTGCCACCCACCAGGGGGGCAGAAATGAGCAGTTCTTC.

V and J are TRBV7-9 and TRBJ1-3; 8 bases match TRBD1. J gave up 2 bases and V 4 bases, and 1 base lay outside the gene matches. From germline, CDR1 is SEHNR and CDR2 FQNEAQ (reference sequence). The CDR3 is 14 residues long. CDR3 in amino acids: CASSSDRAGNTIYF. The CDR3 bases are TGTGCCAGCAGCTCGGACAGGGCTGGAAACACCATATATTTT.

The chain couples TRBV7-9 to TRBJ1-5; no clear D gene. The ends were cut back, 5 bases at V and 3 bases at J, with 17 bases in the middle. CDR1 is SEHNR, CDR2 FQNEAQ, per germline (reference sequence). This CDR3 has 16 residues. The chain's CDR3 is CASSAPGGDHNQPQHF. DNA for the CDR3: TGTGCCAGCAGCGCCCCGGGAGGAGACCACAATCAGCCCCAGCATTTT.

This chain uses TRBV4-1 with TRBJ1-5, with 8 bases lining up with TRBD1. This CDR3 spans 16 amino acids. With 1 base clipped from V and 5 bases from J, the junction kept 7 bases outside the gene matches. Germline V gives CDR1 MGHRA, CDR2 YSYEKL. The CDR3 spells CASSQGRTGPYQPQHF. CDR3 DNA sequence: TGCGCCAGCAGCCAAGGGAGGACAGGGCCATATCAGCCCCAGCATTTT.

The chain is built from TRBV10-3 and TRBJ1-6; the D is unclear. V lost 6 bases and J 10 bases, leaving 16 bases between the germline ends. The CDR3 spans 14 residues. CDR1 is ENHRY and CDR2 is SYGVKD in the germline V gene. CDR3 DNA: TGTGCCATCAGCCAAGAGAGTGCGCGGTCACCCCTCCACTTT. As protein: CAISQESARSPLHF.

The genes are TRBV5-1 and TRBJ2-1, with D perhaps matching TRBD2 (5 bases). Between the trimmed V and J ends, which lost 0 bases and 7 bases, there was a span of 8 bases. This CDR3 is built from 13 residues. Germline V gives CDR1 SGHRS, CDR2 YFSETQ. The CDR3 DNA sequence: TGCGCCAGCAGCTTGGGGGAGACGAATGAGCAGTTCTTC. Protein: CASSLGETNEQFF.

This clone was picked up a small number of times. The rearrangement links TRBV19 to TRBJ2-1, with D possibly TRBD2 on 6 matching bases. Trimming removed 3 bases at V and 10 bases at J, with 22 bases between. Germline loops: CDR1 LNHDA, CDR2 SQIVND (reference sequence). This CDR3 is built from 16 residues. The CDR3 here is CASSIRLSGREGEQFF. CDR3 nucleotides: TGTGCCAGTAGTATCCGCCTTAGCGGCAGGGAAGGGGAGCAGTTCTTC.

The J gene is TRBJ1-5, the V gene TRBV28; D not resolved. With 5 bases removed from V and 6 bases from J, the gap between germline ends came to 11 bases. The CDR3 totals 13 residues. Per the germline V gene, CDR1 is MDHEN and CDR2 is SYDVKM. CDR3: CASSAPRGQPQHF. The CDR3 coding sequence is TGTGCCAGCAGTGCCCCAAGAGGTCAGCCCCAGCATTTT.

The rearrangement joins TRBV9 to TRBJ1-6, with D uncertain. The germline CDR1 and CDR2 sequences are SGDLS and YYNGEE. With 3 bases removed from V and 10 bases from J, the gap between germline ends came to 14 bases. The CDR3 sequence is 14 residues long. CDR3 sequence reads: CASSGSIEGSPLHF. CDR3 DNA sequence: TGTGCCAGCAGCGGTAGTATAGAGGGCTCACCCCTCCACTTT.

The rearrangement joins TRBV2 to TRBJ1-2; D ambiguous. The V and J ends lost 1 base and 3 bases respectively, with 30 bases between them. There are 21 residues in the CDR3. The germline V gene encodes CDR1 SNHLY and CDR2 FYNNEI. DNA for the CDR3: TGTGCCAGCAGTGAAGAAGGCGGAGGGAGGAATAAACCGAACTATTACTATGGCTACACCTTC. This encodes CASSEEGGGRNKPNYYYGYTF.

This chain uses TRBV7-8 with TRBJ1-3; D unclear. CDR1 is SGHVS and CDR2 is FQNEAQ in the germline V gene. The V and J ends lost 1 base and 2 bases respectively, with 6 bases between them. The CDR3 loop spans 14 amino acids. The DNA for the CDR3 is TGTGCCAGCAGCTTAGGAGTACCTGGAAACACCATATATTTT. The encoded protein is CASSLGVPGNTIYF.

The count of this clone is one. The J gene is TRBJ1-3, the V gene TRBV7-9, with D unresolved. Looked up from germline, CDR1 is SEHNR and CDR2 is FQNEAQ (reference sequence). The CDR3 loop spans 12 amino acids. Trimming cost V 4 bases and J 2 bases, with 3 bases left between them. CDR3 DNA sequence: TGTGCCAGCAGCTCCACTGGAAACACCATATATTTT. It encodes CASSSTGNTIYF.

The chain is built from TRBV19 and TRBJ1-1; possibly TRBD1 for D (6 bases). Per the germline V gene, CDR1 is LNHDA and CDR2 is SQIVND (reference sequence). The CDR3 runs 13 residues. The V and J ends lost 6 bases and 6 bases respectively, with 14 bases between them. CDR3 residues: CASSHYRVPEAFF. Here the CDR3 DNA reads TGTGCCAGTAGCCATTACAGGGTCCCTGAAGCTTTCTTT.